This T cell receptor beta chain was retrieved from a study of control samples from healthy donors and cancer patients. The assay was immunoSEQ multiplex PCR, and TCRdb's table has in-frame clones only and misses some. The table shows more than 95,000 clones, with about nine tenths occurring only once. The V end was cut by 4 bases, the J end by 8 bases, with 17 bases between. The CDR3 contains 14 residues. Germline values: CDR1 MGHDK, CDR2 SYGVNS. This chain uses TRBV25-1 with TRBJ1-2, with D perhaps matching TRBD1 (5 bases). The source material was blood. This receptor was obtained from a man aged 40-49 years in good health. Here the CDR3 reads CASSARGRAGGYTF. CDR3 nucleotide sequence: TGTGCCAGCAGTGCCCGGGGGAGGGCTGGGGGCTACACCTTC.